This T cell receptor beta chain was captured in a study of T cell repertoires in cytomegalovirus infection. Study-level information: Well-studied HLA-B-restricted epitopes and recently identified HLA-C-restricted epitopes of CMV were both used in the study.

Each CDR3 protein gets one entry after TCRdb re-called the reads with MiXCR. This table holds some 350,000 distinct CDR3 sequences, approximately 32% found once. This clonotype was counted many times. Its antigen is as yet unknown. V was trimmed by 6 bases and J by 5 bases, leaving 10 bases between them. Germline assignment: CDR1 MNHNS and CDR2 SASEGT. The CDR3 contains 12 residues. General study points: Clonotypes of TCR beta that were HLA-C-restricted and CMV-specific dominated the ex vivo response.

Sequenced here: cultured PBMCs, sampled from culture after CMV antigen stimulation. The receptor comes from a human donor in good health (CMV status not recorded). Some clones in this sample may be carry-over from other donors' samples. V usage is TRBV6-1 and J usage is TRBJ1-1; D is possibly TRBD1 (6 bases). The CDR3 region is CASRRQETEAFF. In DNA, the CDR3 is TGTGCCAGCAGGCGACAGGAGACTGAAGCTTTCTTT.